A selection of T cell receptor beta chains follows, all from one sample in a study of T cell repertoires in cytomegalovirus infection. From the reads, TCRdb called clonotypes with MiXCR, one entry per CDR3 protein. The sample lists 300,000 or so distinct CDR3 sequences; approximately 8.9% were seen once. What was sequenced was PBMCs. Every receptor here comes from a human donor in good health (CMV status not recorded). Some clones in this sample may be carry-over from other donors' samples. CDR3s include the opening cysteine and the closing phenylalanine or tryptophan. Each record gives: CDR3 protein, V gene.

CDR3: CASSLRGMEPQHF
V: TRBV7-9

CDR3: CASSFRAYEQYF
V: TRBV12-3/TRBV12-4

CDR3: CASSSRTSGGAADTQYF
V: TRBV7-2

CDR3: CSAPTSGGVLYF
V: TRBV20-1

CDR3: CASSFSTWNTEAFF
V: TRBV19

CDR3: CAIKTGADTQYF
V: TRBV10-3

CDR3: CASSLGTGEQFF
V: TRBV7-9

CDR3: CASSFLSGVGYTF
V: TRBV12-3/TRBV12-4

CDR3: CASTLTSGGRGDTQYF
V: TRBV12-3/TRBV12-4

CDR3: CSARAPRTGGIYGYTF
V: TRBV20-1

CDR3: CASSPVPGNTIYF
V: TRBV7-9

CDR3: CASRALGAGNTEAFF
V: TRBV27

CDR3: CASGSDPGFSYEQYF
V: TRBV12-5

CDR3: CASSLATGISGNTIYF
V: TRBV7-2

CDR3: CSAGAGLAGGSNEQFF
V: TRBV20-1

CDR3: CASSDYREQYF
V: TRBV7-9

CDR3: CSVQGRQGNTEAFF
V: TRBV29-1

CDR3: CASSLGPGVSNYGYTF
V: TRBV7-2

CDR3: CASSRQGLSTDTQYF
V: TRBV6-4

CDR3: CSTYGVDRDDYGYTF
V: TRBV29-1

CDR3: CASSYLSTNQETQYF
V: TRBV7-6

CDR3: CAITIDRDGEQFF
V: TRBV10-3

CDR3: CASSPTGFGYGYTF
V: TRBV27

CDR3: CASSLAGGQGRQAFF
V: TRBV7-9

CDR3: CASTRIGENYGYTF
V: TRBV4-2

CDR3: CASSSKQGYSNQPQHF
V: TRBV19

CDR3: CASSLTGTSGSGTQYF
V: TRBV11-3

CDR3: CATSRDRGETEAFF
V: TRBV15

CDR3: CSVDRAGGLFFQETQYF
V: TRBV29-1

CDR3: CASSSGQGFYGYTF
V: TRBV25-1

CDR3: CASSYSSRSNQPQHF
V: TRBV6-2/TRBV6-3

CDR3: CASSTTTGEGSYNEQFF
V: TRBV6-5

CDR3: CASSPKGGSLTDTQYF
V: TRBV7-2

CDR3: CSARELELNTEAFF
V: TRBV20-1

CDR3: CASRWTGGVVGYNEQFF
V: TRBV6-1

CDR3: CATAEGGYTDTQYF
V: TRBV10-3

CDR3: CASSSELWAGSLKTQYF
V: TRBV7-2

CDR3: CASSAWDRGSHQPQHF
V: TRBV7-2

CDR3: CASSLDGHLQETQYF
V: TRBV7-9

CDR3: CASSFTGNEQFF
V: TRBV28

CDR3: CASSDSYRGLRNSPLHF
V: TRBV25-1